This paragraph reports one T cell receptor beta chain. Trimming left V 6 bases short and J 1 base short, with 14 bases between. CDR3 length: 15 amino acids. Germline values: CDR1 ENHRY, CDR2 SYGVKD. This sample was taken from a study of shared clonotypes between healthy human individuals. The repertoire was sequenced with immunoSEQ multiplex PCR; TCRdb's copy has only in-frame clones and lacks some. Counted here are 1.4 million or so clones, 97% to 99% occurring once; the ten biggest clones make up under 0.45%. This TCR was sampled from a man younger than 45 in good health. This rearrangement joins TRBV10-3 to TRBJ2-3; D might be TRBD2 (6 bases). Sequences were obtained from naive CD4+ T cells sorted from blood. As to subset: CD45RA+ positively selected. CDR3 nucleotides: TGTGCCATCAGCGAGGCGGGGAAAGGCACAGATACGCAGTATTTT. Its protein is CAISEAGKGTDTQYF.